The 31 T cell receptor beta chains below come from one sample, sequenced in a study of CD4 T cells in relation to SARS-CoV-2 and coronaviruses. Only in-frame clones appear in the TCRdb table, and some are missing; sequencing was by immunoSEQ multiplex PCR. The table records about 37,000 clones, 80% to 90% of them present only once. Sequencing was done on a sample of memory CD4+ T cells from PBMCs. The source is an adult with COVID-19.

J is TRBJ2-1 and V is TRBV2; 7 bases map to TRBD2. This CDR3 is 15 amino acids long. CDR1 and CDR2 (germline): SNHLY, FYNNEI. Trimming removed 1 base from V and 9 bases from J; junction bases left unmatched: 9. DNA of the CDR3: TGTGCCAGCAGTGAAGGTGGGAGGGCCCTCGTTGAGCAGTTCTTC. It is translated as CASSEGGRALVEQFF.

V usage is TRBV30 and J usage is TRBJ1-1; D is uncertain. The CDR3 extends over 13 amino acids. V was clipped by 0 bases and J by 4 bases, with 9 bases between them. Germline CDR1 is GTSNPN and CDR2 is SVGIG (reference sequence). CDR3 in amino acids: CAWSVSERTEAFF. DNA of the CDR3: TGTGCCTGGAGTGTCTCTGAACGCACTGAAGCTTTCTTT.

The V call is TRBV11-2, the J call TRBJ2-1; D not certain. The CDR3 runs 15 residues. The germline V gene encodes CDR1 SGHAT and CDR2 FQNNGV. The V and J ends lost 4 bases and 5 bases respectively, with 15 bases between them. CDR3: CASSSWFVQNNEQFF. The CDR3 region has the DNA TGTGCCAGCAGCTCTTGGTTCGTTCAGAACAATGAGCAGTTCTTC.

The rearrangement uses TRBV6-5 and TRBJ1-6; D perhaps matches TRBD1 (5 bases). Trimming shortened V by 8 bases and J by 9 bases, and 20 bases separated the two germline ends. This CDR3 is built from 15 residues. The germline CDR1 and CDR2 sequences are MNHEY and SVGAGI. CDR3 DNA sequence: TGTGCCAGCGGAGCCCGGGGCGTTTTTAGTTCACCCCTCCACTTT. This sequence encodes CASGARGVFSSPLHF.

The chain employs TRBV7-3 and TRBJ2-1, with TRBD1 matching over 9 bases. Unmatched junction bases numbered 10, after V lost 0 bases and J lost 7 bases. Germline V gene data show CDR1 as SGHTA and CDR2 as FQGTGA. The CDR3 spans 17 residues. Here the CDR3 reads CASSLTGTGTGRNEQFF. The CDR3 region has the DNA TGTGCCAGCAGCTTAACGGGAACCGGGACAGGGAGGAATGAGCAGTTCTTC.

A word on this clone: An end of the junction differs from the germline gene, which may be a read error. This chain joins TRBV30 and TRBJ2-1, with D possibly being TRBD1 or TRBD2 (5 bases each). Germline CDR1 GTSNPN, CDR2 SVGIG (reference sequence). This CDR3 region has 17 residues. DNA for the CDR3: TGTGTCTGGAGTGTACTTCGAGGGGTGCCTTCCTACAATGAGCAGTTCTTC. Translating it yields CVWSVLRGVPSYNEQFF.

V is TRBV2 and J is TRBJ1-5; 7 nucleotides line up with TRBD1. The CDR3 sequence is 14 residues long. Germline V gives CDR1 SNHLY, CDR2 FYNNEI. V lost 7 bases to trimming and J lost 3 bases; unmatched junction nucleotides: 6. CDR3 coding DNA: TGTGCCAGCAAATATGGACAGGCCAATCAGCCCCAGCATTTT. It codes for CASKYGQANQPQHF.

This clone is a singleton in its sample. V usage is TRBV12-3 or TRBV12-4 and J usage is TRBJ2-7; a possible D gene is TRBD2 (5 bases). The CDR3 is 13 residues long. Deletions cut 3 bases from V and 6 bases from J, with 12 bases between. The CDR3 region is CASSFGNLGEQYF. The CDR3 DNA sequence: TGTGCCAGCAGTTTCGGGAATCTGGGCGAGCAGTACTTC.

The chain couples TRBV10-3 to TRBJ1-2; D call uncertain. Trimming took 3 bases from V and 8 from J, leaving 16 bases between them. This CDR3 spans 14 amino acids. The germline V gene encodes CDR1 ENHRY and CDR2 SYGVKD. The CDR3 protein is CAISDLNRAEGYTF. CDR3 DNA: TGTGCCATCAGTGATCTTAATCGGGCGGAAGGCTACACCTTC.

V is TRBV28 and J is TRBJ2-5, with 8 nucleotides matching TRBD1. Germline lookup yields CDR1 MDHEN and CDR2 SYDVKM. Trimming at V came to 4 bases and at J to 5 bases, leaving 21 bases not matched to a gene. The CDR3 is 19 amino acids. CDR3 region: CASSSLRPTRTGSAETQYF. The CDR3 nucleotides read TGTGCCAGCAGTTCGCTCCGACCGACCAGGACAGGGAGTGCGGAGACCCAGTACTTC.

The chain joins TRBV19 to TRBJ2-5, with D perhaps assigned TRBD1 or TRBD2 (5 bases each). The CDR3 sequence is 14 residues long. Deletions cut 7 bases from V and 6 bases from J, with 18 bases between. CDR1 is LNHDA, CDR2 SQIVND, per germline (reference sequence). CDR3 sequence (DNA): TGTGCCAGTAAAAGTCGAGGGGCGGCGCAGACCCAGTACTTC. Translating it yields CASKSRGAAQTQYF.

J is TRBJ2-7 and V is TRBV28; TRBD1 might be the D (5 bases). The CDR3 sequence is 12 residues long. The V gene lost 8 bases and the J gene lost 3 bases, with 11 bases spanning the gap. Germline V lookup: CDR1 MDHEN, CDR2 SYDVKM. The CDR3 region has the DNA TGTGCCAGCGGCGGCAGGGTCTACGAGCAGTACTTC. Translating it yields CASGGRVYEQYF.

The CDR3 DNA reads TGTGCCAGCAGCCCGCCTACTAGCGGAGGTTTTAGCTCCTACGAGCAGTACTTC. Translating it yields CASSPPTSGGFSSYEQYF. The chain couples TRBV5-4 to TRBJ2-7; 8 positions match TRBD2. CDR3 length: 18 amino acids. The trim removed 4 bases at V and 0 bases at J, leaving 15 bases unmatched. Germline CDR1 and CDR2: SGHNT and YYREEE (reference sequence).

The J gene is TRBJ2-7, the V gene TRBV5-4, with D tentatively TRBD1 (7 bases). Deletions cut 5 bases from V and 6 bases from J, with 15 bases between. Germline assignment: CDR1 SGHNT and CDR2 YYREEE (reference sequence). CDR3 size: 13 residues. DNA for the CDR3: TGTGCCAGCAGTTCCAACAGGGGAGGCGAGCAGTACTTC. Its translation is CASSSNRGGEQYF.

Notes on this clone: One end of the junction does not line up with germline, which may come from a read error. The V and J genes are TRBV5-1 and TRBJ1-4; D is perhaps TRBD1 (6 bases). The germline V gene has CDR1 SGHRS and CDR2 YFSETQ. This CDR3 has 14 residues. The CDR3 region has the DNA TGCGCCAGCACCTTGGGGGGCTCAAGCGAAAAACTGTTTTTT. It codes for CASTLGGSSEKLFF.

V gene TRBV12-3 or TRBV12-4 combines with J gene TRBJ1-4, with TRBD1 matching 7 bases. The length of the CDR3 is 13 residues. Trimming at V came to 7 bases and at J to 8 bases, leaving 7 bases not matched to a gene. CDR3 in DNA: TGTGCCAGCACCGAGACAGGGACCGAAAAACTGTTTTTT. It codes for CASTETGTEKLFF.

This chain joins TRBV27 and TRBJ1-2; D is uncertain. This CDR3 has 13 amino acids. Germline-derived CDR1 and CDR2 are MNHEY and SMNVEV (reference sequence). The V gene lost 5 bases and the J gene lost 7 bases, with 14 bases spanning the gap. In nucleotides, the CDR3 is TGTGCCAGCAGTCGGGCCTCTTCGCCTGGCTACACCTTC. Its protein product is CASSRASSPGYTF.

The chain has TRBV2 and TRBJ1-5; no definite D call. Looked up from germline, CDR1 is SNHLY and CDR2 is FYNNEI. The length of the CDR3 is 13 residues. Trimming pared 6 bases from V and 9 bases from J, leaving 15 bases between. CDR3 amino acids: CASRIDTRSPQHF. The CDR3 DNA is TGTGCCAGCAGGATCGACACCCGATCGCCCCAGCATTTT.

In this sample, this clone turned up a few times. The rearrangement joins TRBV7-6 to TRBJ1-6; D is unclear. The germline V and J ends were trimmed by 1 base and 2 bases, with 9 bases remaining between them. Germline assignment: CDR1 SGHVS and CDR2 FNYEAQ. The CDR3 has 16 residues. The CDR3 nucleotides read TGTGCCAGCAGCTTAGGGGGAGTGCCCTATAATTCACCCCTCCACTTT. Protein product: CASSLGGVPYNSPLHF.

This clone has only one observation. The chain uses TRBV4-2 and TRBJ2-7; 10 positions agree with TRBD1. This CDR3 has 16 residues. Germline V gene sequence: CDR1 LGHNA, CDR2 YNFKEQ. J lost 2 bases, V lost 2 bases, and 6 bases had no gene match. CDR3 loop: CASSQPPGQGTYEQYF. CDR3 in DNA: TGTGCCAGCAGCCAACCGCCGGGACAGGGGACCTACGAGCAGTACTTC.

This CDR3 is CASSQELRDEQFF. DNA for the CDR3: TGTGCCAGCAGCCAAGAACTCAGGGATGAGCAGTTCTTC. The chain employs TRBV4-2 and TRBJ2-1, with TRBD1 as a possible D gene (5 bases). Trimming removed 0 bases at V and 8 bases at J, with 8 bases between. CDR1 LGHNA and CDR2 YNFKEQ come from the germline V gene. This CDR3 has 13 residues.

This chain connects TRBV4-1 to TRBJ1-3, with D perhaps matching TRBD1 (5 bases). There are 16 residues in the CDR3. CDR1 is MGHRA and CDR2 is YSYEKL in the germline V gene. Between the trimmed V and J ends, which lost 4 bases and 5 bases, there was a span of 18 bases. CDR3 sequence (DNA): TGCGCCAGCAGCCCGGGACGGTTGCAGGGCAGAAACACCATATATTTT. It specifies CASSPGRLQGRNTIYF.

The rearrangement links TRBV6-1 to TRBJ2-5, with TRBD1 matching over 12 bases. V shed 0 bases and J 7 bases; nucleotides not matched to a gene: 3. Germline V gives CDR1 MNHNS, CDR2 SASEGT. This CDR3 has 15 residues. For the CDR3, the DNA is TGTGCCAGCAGTGAAGCGGGACAGGGGGCGGGGACCCAGTACTTC. Translated, it gives CASSEAGQGAGTQYF.

The rearrangement joins TRBV6-6 to TRBJ2-3, with D possibly TRBD2 on 6 matching bases. This CDR3 region has 16 residues. V was pared by 0 bases and J by 4 bases, with 14 bases between. Germline V gene lookup returns CDR1 MNHNY and CDR2 SVGAGI (reference sequence). CDR3: CASSYSSGSGADTQYF. CDR3 in DNA: TGTGCCAGCAGTTACTCCAGCGGGTCGGGGGCAGATACGCAGTATTTT.

The chain carries TRBV5-6 and TRBJ2-7, with TRBD2 as a possible D gene (5 bases). This CDR3 is built from 12 residues. Looked up from germline, CDR1 is SGHDT and CDR2 is YYEEEE. Trimming cost V 4 bases and J 6 bases, with 11 bases left between them. In DNA form, the CDR3 reads TGTGCCAGCAGCCCCCCACGGGGCGAGCAGTACTTC. Translation gives CASSPPRGEQYF.

The rearrangement links TRBV11-3 to TRBJ2-1, with 10 bases matching TRBD2. This CDR3 has 16 amino acids. The germline V gene encodes CDR1 SGHNT and CDR2 YENEEA. The junction had 9 bases not matched to a gene; V was cut back by 4 bases and J by 6 bases. CDR3 sequence reads: CASSSEGGLAFNEQFF. CDR3 nucleotide sequence: TGTGCCAGCAGCTCCGAGGGGGGACTAGCGTTCAATGAGCAGTTCTTC.

The rearrangement joins TRBV5-6 to TRBJ2-5; no reliable D call. Trimming stripped 4 bases from V and 1 base from J, with 8 bases between. In germline, CDR1 is SGHDT, CDR2 YYEEEE. There are 13 residues in the CDR3. This chain's CDR3 is CASSPEFQETQYF. CDR3 bases: TGTGCCAGCAGCCCCGAATTCCAAGAGACCCAGTACTTC.

V usage is TRBV4-2 and J usage is TRBJ2-3, with D possibly matching TRBD2 (6 bases). The CDR3 length is 16 residues. Trimming stripped 7 bases from V and 0 bases from J, with 17 bases between. Germline V lookup: CDR1 LGHNA, CDR2 YNFKEQ. CDR3 nucleotides: TGTGCCAGCACCCCGCGGGGATGGCGGAGCACAGATACGCAGTATTTT. Translated, it gives CASTPRGWRSTDTQYF.

V gene TRBV7-2 combines with J gene TRBJ2-1; D unresolved. The V and J ends lost 1 base and 4 bases respectively, with 14 bases between them. Looked up from germline, CDR1 is SGHTA and CDR2 is FQGNSA. The CDR3 consists of 16 residues. CDR3 in amino acids: CASSLEGSLPYNEQFF. CDR3 nucleotides: TGTGCCAGCAGCTTAGAAGGCAGTCTGCCATACAATGAGCAGTTCTTC.

This clone was recorded a few times. This chain connects TRBV27 to TRBJ2-7, with 9 bases that match TRBD1. The CDR3 sequence is 18 residues long. V lost 6 bases, J lost 1 base, and 16 bases stayed unmatched. From germline, CDR1 is MNHEY and CDR2 SMNVEV (reference sequence). DNA for the CDR3: TGTGCCAGCAGGGTCCGGACAGGGGTAGGTGGGTGGTCCTACGAGCAGTACTTC. Encoded protein: CASRVRTGVGGWSYEQYF.

This clone was counted between two and nine times. J is TRBJ1-2 and V is TRBV10-2, with a tentative D call TRBD1 (6 bases). The germline V and J ends were trimmed by 1 base and 4 bases, with 16 bases remaining between them. The CDR3 has 16 amino acids. Germline loops: CDR1 WSHSY, CDR2 SAAADI. This chain's CDR3 is CASSELGQGPPYGYTF. The CDR3 bases are TGCGCCAGCAGTGAGTTAGGCCAGGGGCCACCCTATGGCTACACCTTC.